Shown below are 5 T cell receptor beta chains from a single sample sequenced in a study of glioma-infiltrating T cells. The iRepertoire nested amplicon-rescue multiplex PCR amplified TCR alpha and beta CDR3s from RNA. TCRdb called the multiplex PCR reads again in MiXCR, with one record for every CDR3 protein. The sample has under 200,000 distinct CDR3 sequences, roughly 32% seen once. The specimen sequenced was glioma tissue, nonneoplastic brain tissue, or PBMCs (not recorded which). The receptors originated from a human donor with low-grade glioma or glioblastoma, undergoing nonglioma brain surgery, or in good health (not recorded which).

There are many counts of this clonotype. The chain carries TRBV28 and TRBJ2-1, with D uncertain. The CDR3 totals 11 residues. The ends were cut back, 6 bases at V and 10 bases at J, with 10 bases in the middle. Germline assignment: CDR1 MDHEN and CDR2 SYDVKM. The CDR3 spells CASRDFGEQFF. DNA for the CDR3: TGTGCCAGCAGAGACTTTGGGGAGCAGTTCTTC.

This clonotype was recorded at least ten times. The V gene is TRBV7-8, the J gene TRBJ2-1; TRBD2 agrees at 8 bases. The CDR3 runs to 17 residues. Germline assignment: CDR1 SGHVS and CDR2 FQNEAQ. J lost 2 bases, V lost 6 bases, and 12 bases had no gene match. Here the CDR3 DNA reads TGTGCCAGCAGTCAGGCAAGACTAGCGAACGCCTACAATGAGCAGTTCTTC. This gives the protein CASSQARLANAYNEQFF.

This clonotype has ten or more counts. The gene calls are TRBV4-3 and TRBJ1-4, with unresolved D. V lost 4 bases and J 0 bases, leaving 12 bases between the germline ends. Germline CDR1 reads LGHNA; CDR2 reads YSLEER. The CDR3 is 16 amino acids. The CDR3: CASSREMDPTNEKLFF. In DNA, the CDR3 is TGCGCCAGCAGCCGAGAGATGGATCCAACTAATGAAAAACTGTTTTTT.

The rearrangement links TRBV27 to TRBJ1-6; D uncertain. V lost 2 bases and J 10 bases, leaving 12 bases between the germline ends. The CDR3 has 14 amino acids. In germline, CDR1 is MNHEY, CDR2 SMNVEV (reference sequence). The CDR3 coding sequence is TGTGCCAGCAGTTTAACTCCAGGTTACTCACCCCTCCACTTT. This translates into CASSLTPGYSPLHF.

To note about this clonotype: A much bigger clone sits one base away, suggesting this may be a read error. The chain is built from TRBV12-5 and TRBJ1-5; D is unresolved. The germline V gene has CDR1 LGHNT and CDR2 FRNRAP. The CDR3 sequence is 14 residues long. CDR3 in amino acids: CVSGPPGGNQPQHF. CDR3 sequence (DNA): TGTGTTAGTGGGCCCCCGGGTGGCAATCAGCCCCAGCATTTT. The entire variable domain, with the rest obtained from reference TRBV12-5 and TRBJ1-5, is as follows: DARVTQTPRHKVTEMGQEVTMRCQPILGHNTVFWYRQTMMQGLELLAYFRNRAPLDDSGMPKDRFSAEMPDATLATLKIQPSEPRDSAVYFCVSGPPGGNQPQHFGDGTRLSIL.